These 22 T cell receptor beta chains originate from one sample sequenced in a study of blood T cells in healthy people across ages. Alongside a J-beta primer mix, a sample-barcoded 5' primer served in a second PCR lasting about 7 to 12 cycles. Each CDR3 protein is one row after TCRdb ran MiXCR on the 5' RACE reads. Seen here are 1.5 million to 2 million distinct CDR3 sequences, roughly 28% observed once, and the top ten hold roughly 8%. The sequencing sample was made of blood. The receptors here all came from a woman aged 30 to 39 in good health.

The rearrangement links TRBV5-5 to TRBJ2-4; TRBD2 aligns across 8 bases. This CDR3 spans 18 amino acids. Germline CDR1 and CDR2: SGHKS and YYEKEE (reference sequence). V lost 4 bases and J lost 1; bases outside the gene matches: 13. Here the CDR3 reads CASSPTTPGLVAKNIQYF. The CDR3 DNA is TGTGCCAGCAGCCCCACAACTCCGGGACTAGTGGCCAAAAACATTCAGTACTTC.

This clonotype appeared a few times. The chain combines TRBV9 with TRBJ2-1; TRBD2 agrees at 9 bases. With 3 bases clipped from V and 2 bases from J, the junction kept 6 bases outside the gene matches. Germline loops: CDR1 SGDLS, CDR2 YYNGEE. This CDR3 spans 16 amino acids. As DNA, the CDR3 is TGTGCCAGCAGCGCCCTTGAGCGGGGGGCCTACAATGAGCAGTTCTTC. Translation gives CASSALERGAYNEQFF.

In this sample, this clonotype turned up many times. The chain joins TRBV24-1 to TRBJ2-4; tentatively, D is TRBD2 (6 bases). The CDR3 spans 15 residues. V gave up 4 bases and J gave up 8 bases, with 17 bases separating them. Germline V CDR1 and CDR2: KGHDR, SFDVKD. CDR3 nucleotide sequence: TGTGCCACCAGTGACCCCCGGGGCAGGGAGGACATTCAGTACTTC. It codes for CATSDPRGREDIQYF.

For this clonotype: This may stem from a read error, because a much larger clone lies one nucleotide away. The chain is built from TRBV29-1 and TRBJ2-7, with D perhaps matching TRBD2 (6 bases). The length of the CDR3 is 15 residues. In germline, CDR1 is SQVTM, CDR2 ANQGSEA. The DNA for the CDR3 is TGCAGCGTTTGGGGACTGGGGCAGGGAAACTACGAGCAGGACTTC. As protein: CSVWGLGQGNYEQDF.

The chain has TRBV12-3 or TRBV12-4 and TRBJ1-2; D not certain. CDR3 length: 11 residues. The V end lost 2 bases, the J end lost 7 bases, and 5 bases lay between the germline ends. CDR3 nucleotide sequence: TGTGCCAGCAGTTTATGGAGTGGCTACACCTTC. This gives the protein CASSLWSGYTF.

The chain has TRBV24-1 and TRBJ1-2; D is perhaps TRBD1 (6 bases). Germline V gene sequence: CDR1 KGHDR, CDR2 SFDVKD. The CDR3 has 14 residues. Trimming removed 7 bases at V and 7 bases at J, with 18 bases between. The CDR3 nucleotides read TGTGCCACCAGGGGCGAGGGGGGCCTCTTTGGCTACACCTTC. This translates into CATRGEGGLFGYTF.

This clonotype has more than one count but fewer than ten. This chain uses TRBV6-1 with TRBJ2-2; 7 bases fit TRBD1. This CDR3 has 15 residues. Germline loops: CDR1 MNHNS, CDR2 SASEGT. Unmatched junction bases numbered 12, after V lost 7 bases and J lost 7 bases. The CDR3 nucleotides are TGTGCCAGCACTACCCCTCAGGGGGTTGGCGGGGAGCTGTTTTTT. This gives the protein CASTTPQGVGGELFF.

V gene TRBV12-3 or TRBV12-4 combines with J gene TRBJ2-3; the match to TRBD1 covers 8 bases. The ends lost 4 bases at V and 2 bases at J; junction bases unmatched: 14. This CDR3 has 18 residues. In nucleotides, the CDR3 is TGTGCCAGCAGTTACCGTCCTCCGGGACAGGTAATCACAGATACGCAGTATTTT. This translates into CASSYRPPGQVITDTQYF.

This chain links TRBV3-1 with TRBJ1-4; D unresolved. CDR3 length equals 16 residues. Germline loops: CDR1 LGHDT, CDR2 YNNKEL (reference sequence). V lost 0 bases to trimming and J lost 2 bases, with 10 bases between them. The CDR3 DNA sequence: TGTGCCAGCAGCCAAGATATCCCAAGGACTAATGAAAAACTGTTTTTT. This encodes CASSQDIPRTNEKLFF.

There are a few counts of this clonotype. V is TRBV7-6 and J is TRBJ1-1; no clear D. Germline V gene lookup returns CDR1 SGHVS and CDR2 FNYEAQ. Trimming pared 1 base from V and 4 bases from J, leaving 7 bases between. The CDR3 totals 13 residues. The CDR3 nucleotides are TGTGCCAGCAGCTTAGACAGAATCACTGAAGCTTTCTTT. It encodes CASSLDRITEAFF.

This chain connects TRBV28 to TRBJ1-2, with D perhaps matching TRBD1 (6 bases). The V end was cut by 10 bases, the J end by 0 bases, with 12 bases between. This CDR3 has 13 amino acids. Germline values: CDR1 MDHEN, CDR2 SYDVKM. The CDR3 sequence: CAIKGVANYGYTF. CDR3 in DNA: TGTGCCATTAAGGGGGTGGCTAACTATGGCTACACCTTC.

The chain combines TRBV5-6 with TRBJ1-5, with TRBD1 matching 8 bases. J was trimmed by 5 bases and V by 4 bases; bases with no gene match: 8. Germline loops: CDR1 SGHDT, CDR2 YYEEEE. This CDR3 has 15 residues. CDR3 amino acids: CASSLLTGVDQPQHF. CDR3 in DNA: TGTGCCAGCAGCCTACTGACAGGGGTCGATCAGCCCCAGCATTTT.

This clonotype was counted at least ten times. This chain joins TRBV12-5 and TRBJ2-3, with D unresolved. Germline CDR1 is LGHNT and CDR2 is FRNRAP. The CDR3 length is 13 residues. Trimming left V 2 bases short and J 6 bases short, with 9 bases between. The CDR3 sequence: CASGLPPADTQYF. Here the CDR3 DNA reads TGTGCTAGTGGTTTGCCTCCGGCGGATACGCAGTATTTT.

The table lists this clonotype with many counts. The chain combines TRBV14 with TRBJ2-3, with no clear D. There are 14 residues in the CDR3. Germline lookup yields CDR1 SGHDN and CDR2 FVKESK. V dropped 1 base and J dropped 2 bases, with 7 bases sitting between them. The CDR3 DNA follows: TGTGCCAGCAGCCAAGTATCAAACACAGATACGCAGTATTTT. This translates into CASSQVSNTDTQYF.

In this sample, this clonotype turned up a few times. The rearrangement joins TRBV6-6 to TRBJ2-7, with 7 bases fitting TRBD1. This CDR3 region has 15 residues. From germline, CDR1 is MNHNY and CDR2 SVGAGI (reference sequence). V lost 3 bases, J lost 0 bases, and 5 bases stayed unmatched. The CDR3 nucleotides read TGTGCCAGCAGTTATCTGGACAGGAGCTCCTACGAGCAGTACTTC. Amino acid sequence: CASSYLDRSSYEQYF.

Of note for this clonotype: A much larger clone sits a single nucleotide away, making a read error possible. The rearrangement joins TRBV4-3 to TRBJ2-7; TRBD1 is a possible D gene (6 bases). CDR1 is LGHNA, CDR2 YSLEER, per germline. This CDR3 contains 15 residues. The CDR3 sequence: CTSSQGGGSGDEQYF. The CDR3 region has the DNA TGCACCAGCAGCCAAGGGGGTGGGAGTGGCGACGAGCAGTACTTC.

CDR3 in DNA: TGCGCCAGCAGTTTCGGGTCTAGCGGCACAATGAAGCAGTTCTTC. It specifies CASSFGSSGTMKQFF. The chain is built from TRBV5-1 and TRBJ2-1; 7 nucleotides match TRBD2. Germline CDR1 is SGHRS and CDR2 is YFSETQ. The J segment lost 11 bases and the V segment lost 5 bases, leaving 16 bases of the junction unmatched. The CDR3 is 15 residues long.

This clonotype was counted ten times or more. The CDR3 loop is CASSSGQGSWEQYF. The CDR3 DNA reads as TGCGCCAGCAGCTCCGGACAGGGTTCTTGGGAGCAGTACTTC. This rearrangement joins TRBV5-1 to TRBJ2-7; 8 bases match TRBD1. Per germline, CDR1 SGHRS and CDR2 YFSETQ. V dropped 3 bases and J dropped 7; count of bases not matched to a gene: 9. The CDR3 has 14 amino acids.

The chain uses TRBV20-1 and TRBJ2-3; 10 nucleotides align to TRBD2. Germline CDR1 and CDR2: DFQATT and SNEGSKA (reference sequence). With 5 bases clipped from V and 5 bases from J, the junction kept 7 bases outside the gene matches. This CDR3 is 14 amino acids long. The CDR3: CSAVKREGGDTQYF. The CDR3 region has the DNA TGCAGTGCTGTAAAGCGGGAGGGAGGAGATACGCAGTATTTT.

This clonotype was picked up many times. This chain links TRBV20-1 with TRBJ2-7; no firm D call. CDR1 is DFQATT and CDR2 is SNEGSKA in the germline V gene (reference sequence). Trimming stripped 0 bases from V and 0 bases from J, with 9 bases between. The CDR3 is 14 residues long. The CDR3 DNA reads TGCAGTGCTAGAGAGGAACGGAACTCCTACGAGCAGTACTTC. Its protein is CSAREERNSYEQYF.

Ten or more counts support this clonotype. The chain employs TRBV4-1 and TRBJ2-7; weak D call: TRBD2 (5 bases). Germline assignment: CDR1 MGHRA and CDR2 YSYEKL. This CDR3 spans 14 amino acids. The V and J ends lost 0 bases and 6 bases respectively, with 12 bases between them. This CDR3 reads CASSQDSTRGEQYF. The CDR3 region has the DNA TGCGCCAGCAGCCAAGATAGTACTAGAGGCGAGCAGTACTTC.

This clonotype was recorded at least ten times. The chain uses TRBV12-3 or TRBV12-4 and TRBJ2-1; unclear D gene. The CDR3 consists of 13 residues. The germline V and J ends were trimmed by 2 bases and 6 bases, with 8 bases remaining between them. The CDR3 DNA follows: TGTGCCAGCAGTTTAAGGCCCACCAATGAGCAGTTCTTC. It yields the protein CASSLRPTNEQFF.